This T cell receptor beta chain is from a study of OX40 agonist ivuxolimab in advanced cancers. Whole-study context: Intravenous ivuxolimab was administered to patients every 2 weeks at 0.01 to 10 mg/kg.

Clones were sequenced by immunoSEQ multiplex PCR, and TCRdb holds only the in-frame ones, with some missing. The sample has roughly 80,000 clones, about 86% seen once. Germline values: CDR1 SNHLY, CDR2 FYNNEI. The length of the CDR3 is 14 residues. Trimming cost V 7 bases and J 7 bases, with 17 bases left between them. This specimen consisted of CD4+ or CD8+ T cells sorted from blood, obtained in a trial of the OX40 agonist ivuxolimab. This clonotype was sampled from an adult with an advanced solid tumor such as melanoma, head and neck, liver or kidney cancer. The chain carries TRBV2 and TRBJ1-5; D perhaps matches TRBD1 (6 bases). Written as DNA, the CDR3 is TGTGCCAGCACCCAAGGGGGTGTTGGCCAGCCCCAGCATTTT. As protein: CASTQGGVGQPQHF. The whole variable domain, filled in from reference TRBV2 and TRBJ1-5, reads EPEVTQTPSHQVTQMGQEVILRCVPISNHLYFYWYRQILGQKVEFLVSFYNNEISEKSEIFDDQFSVERPDGSNFTLKIRSTKLEDSAMYFCASTQGGVGQPQHFGDGTRLSIL.